The following is a T cell receptor (beta chain) sequence with its context. Its matching antigen is unknown. From the germline J gene comes the end of the CDR3, since the read stops 3 residues before it. The data originate from a study of T cells in women clearing cervical HPV infection. Study-wide background: Case blood drawn at lesion detection; control blood after infection cleared. Study-level results: Associations may precede or follow infection; HPV-specific or memory T cells were not isolated. CIN3+ cases had significantly higher TCR repertoire richness than controls, but evenness did not differ.

The length of the CDR3 is 15 residues. Germline V gene lookup returns CDR1 SEHNR and CDR2 FQNEAQ (reference sequence). The assay was immunoSEQ multiplex PCR, and TCRdb's table has in-frame clones only and misses some. This sample's clone table lists some 41,000 clones. Each participant carried one incident cervical HPV16 infection only. Material for sequencing was blood buffy coat. V gene TRBV7-9 combines with J gene TRBJ1-2, with D tentatively TRBD1 (5 bases). The source of this sequence is a woman aged 18 to 69 with a cervical HPV16 infection that either progressed to CIN3+ or cleared (not recorded which). CDR3 bases read: TGTGCCAGCAGCTTTCCTTCGGGACTAGTCCACGAC. Its translation is CASSFPSGLVHD. The whole CDR3 reads CASSFPSGLVHDYTF.